The clone carrying this TCR beta chain has at least ten counts. The antigen remains unidentified. PBMCs had their origin in fresh peripheral blood (roughly 10 ml). These data belong to a study of Graves' ophthalmopathy and Graves' hyperthyroidism. The authors amplified TCR beta CDR3 regions, and they did so from RNA transcripts for repertoire sequencing. First-round RT-PCR with HTBI primers preceded a second-round multiplex PCR. TCRdb reprocessed the multiplex PCR reads via MiXCR and lists one record per CDR3 protein. The table has about 400,000 distinct CDR3 sequences, around 19% seen once; the top ten hold 1.6%. The germline CDR1 and CDR2 sequences are MDHEN and SYDVKM. Trimming cost V 11 bases and J 7 bases, with 17 bases left between them. The CDR3 is 12 residues long. Findings and limits, study-wide: Separation of ophthalmopathy from stable hyperthyroidism was achieved by a 13-signature model, at around 90% sensitivity and about 81% specificity.

This receptor was obtained from a woman younger than 30 with Graves' ophthalmopathy. The sequencing input was peripheral blood. This chain uses TRBV28 with TRBJ1-2; a possible D gene is TRBD1 (5 bases). CDR3 region: CAVGEGTGGYTF. Written as DNA, the CDR3 is TGTGCCGTAGGGGAGGGGACGGGTGGCTACACCTTC.